This T cell receptor (beta chain) was identified during a study of neurological immune-mediated disorders. General study points: No CDR3 amino acid sequences recurred among expanded clones across subjects, suggesting private repertoires in all groups.

This clonotype was seen many times. Its antigen is not known. With 10-nucleotide random UMIs, 5'RACE was used to make the cDNA. TCRdb re-called the 5' RACE reads with MiXCR, one entry per CDR3 protein. The top ten hold around 3.1% of the sample, which has 95,000 to 110,000 distinct CDR3 sequences, roughly 10% seen once. The germline V gene encodes CDR1 MDHEN and CDR2 SYDVKM. Trimming shortened V by 4 bases and J by 2 bases, and 15 bases separated the two germline ends. CDR3 length: 17 amino acids. Time point noted: longitudinal time-point 3. The source material was PBMCs. V gene TRBV28 combines with J gene TRBJ2-6; D may be TRBD1 (7 bases). This TCR was sampled from a female donor with HTLV-1-associated myelopathy (HAM/TSP). The DNA for the CDR3 is TGTGCCAGCAGTTCCCTATCCAGGGGGGCTGGGGCCAACGTCCTGACTTTC. It translates to CASSSLSRGAGANVLTF.